The next 16 T cell receptor beta chains were all read from a single sample in a study of shared clonotypes between healthy human individuals. The table came from immunoSEQ multiplex PCR; TCRdb's copy has only in-frame clones and leaves some out. The sample lists 2 million to 2.5 million clones; 90% to 96% were seen once. Sequencing was carried out using naive CD4+ T cells sorted from blood. Subset of the sample: CD45RA+ positively selected. The source is a man aged 18 to 30 in good health.

This clone has only a few counts. This chain joins TRBV21-1 and TRBJ1-1; TRBD1, the D gene given by the table, was not confirmed from the DNA. TRBV21-1 represents a pseudogene. The CDR3 covers 10 residues. The CDR3 DNA reads as TGTGCCTGCGGACAAAGTGAAGCTTTCTTT. Encoded protein: CACGQSEAFF.

The rearrangement links TRBV6-1 to TRBJ1-5; 9 bases map to TRBD1. CDR1 and CDR2 (germline): MNHNS, SASEGT. The CDR3 sequence is 14 residues long. Unmatched junction bases numbered 6, after V lost 6 bases and J lost 6 bases. The CDR3 bases are TGTGCCAGCAGCCGGGACAGGGAGGGTCAGCCCCAGCATTTT. This codes for CASSRDREGQPQHF.

With regard to this clone: At the DNA level, this CDR3 is encoded by other sequences in the same sample as well. The chain combines TRBV7-2 with TRBJ1-1, with D tentatively TRBD1 (6 bases). This CDR3 comprises 13 residues. Germline V gene sequence: CDR1 SGHTA, CDR2 FQGNSA. V shed 5 bases and J shed 4 bases, with 11 bases lying between them. CDR3 region: CASSLQGGTEAFF. The DNA of the CDR3 is TGTGCCAGCAGCCTACAGGGAGGCACTGAAGCTTTCTTT.

The chain combines TRBV19 with TRBJ2-1; D not certain. From germline, CDR1 is LNHDA and CDR2 SQIVND (reference sequence). Trimming stripped 1 base from V and 0 bases from J, with 10 bases between. The CDR3 sequence is 16 residues long. CDR3 region: CASSIGGPSSYNEQFF. CDR3 DNA: TGTGCCAGTAGTATAGGTGGACCTAGCTCCTACAATGAGCAGTTCTTC.

V usage is TRBV6-5 and J usage is TRBJ1-2, with D possibly TRBD1 on 5 matching bases. From germline, CDR1 is MNHEY and CDR2 SVGAGI. This CDR3 contains 14 residues. V was shortened by 1 base and J by 2 bases, with 8 bases between the two germline ends. CDR3 region: CASSYFRQNYGYTF. The CDR3 DNA follows: TGTGCCAGCAGTTACTTTAGACAGAACTATGGCTACACCTTC.

On this clone itself: The same CDR3 is also encoded by other DNA sequences in this sample. V is TRBV7-2 and J is TRBJ2-5, with 7 positions matching TRBD1. Unmatched junction bases numbered 3, after V lost 3 bases and J lost 2 bases. Germline lookup yields CDR1 SGHTA and CDR2 FQGNSA. CDR3 size: 14 residues. The CDR3 here is CASSFRTGQETQYF. CDR3 in DNA: TGTGCCAGCAGCTTCCGGACAGGACAAGAGACCCAGTACTTC.

The chain couples TRBV25-1 to TRBJ2-1; tentatively, D is TRBD1 (5 bases). V lost 6 bases to trimming and J lost 15 bases, with 18 bases between them. The V gene's germline CDR1 is MGHDK and CDR2 SYGVNS. The CDR3 is 12 residues long. The CDR3, as DNA: TGTGCCAGCAGCAGCGTACAGGCCCGGCGGTTCTTC. It translates to CASSSVQARRFF.

As DNA, the CDR3 is TGTGCCTGGAGTTTAGCCCATGTTTGGGGGAGCTCCTACGAGCAGTACTTC. This encodes CAWSLAHVWGSSYEQYF. This sequence joins TRBV30 and TRBJ2-7; TRBD1 or TRBD2 may be the D gene (5 bases each). Germline V gene data show CDR1 as GTSNPN and CDR2 as SVGIG (reference sequence). V was clipped by 2 bases and J by 0 bases, with 20 bases between them. The CDR3 length is 17 residues. Together with reference TRBV30 and TRBJ2-7, the CDR3 gives the full variable domain: SQTIHQWPATLVQPVGSPLSLECTVEGTSNPNLYWYRQAAGRGLQLLFYSVGIGQISSEVPQNLSASRPQDRQFILSSKKLLLSDSGFYLCAWSLAHVWGSSYEQYFGPGTRLTVT.

The chain is built from TRBV4-2 and TRBJ1-5, with D tentatively TRBD1 (5 bases). CDR1 and CDR2 (germline): LGHNA, YNFKEQ. This CDR3 contains 15 residues. Trimming shortened V by 1 base and J by 2 bases, and 9 bases separated the two germline ends. CDR3 sequence: CASSQGRGGNQPQHF. The CDR3 DNA reads as TGTGCCAGCAGCCAAGGAAGGGGTGGCAATCAGCCCCAGCATTTT.

This clone was found once. Written as DNA, the CDR3 is TGTGCCAGCAGGGGTAGCGGGACGGTGAGTGAGCAGTTCTTC. Protein sequence: CASRGSGTVSEQFF. This chain uses TRBV13 with TRBJ2-1, with TRBD2 matching 8 bases. Unmatched junction bases numbered 10, after V lost 6 bases and J lost 9 bases. Germline values: CDR1 PRHDT, CDR2 FYEKMQ (reference sequence). CDR3 length equals 14 residues.

The chain uses TRBV9 and TRBJ2-7; 9 bases agree with TRBD1. The germline V gene has CDR1 SGDLS and CDR2 YYNGEE. The CDR3 has 15 amino acids. With 0 bases clipped from V and 3 bases from J, the junction kept 4 bases outside the gene matches. The CDR3 DNA reads as TGTGCCAGCAGCGTAGGACAGGGGGATTTCTACGAGCAGTACTTC. Translation gives CASSVGQGDFYEQYF.

CDR3: CASSERWGNTEAFF. The CDR3 DNA reads TGTGCCAGCAGTGAAAGGTGGGGGAACACTGAAGCTTTCTTT. The gene calls are TRBV25-1 and TRBJ1-1, with D unresolved. Germline CDR1 reads MGHDK; CDR2 reads SYGVNS. V shed 2 bases and J shed 1 base, with 8 bases lying between them. This CDR3 has 14 amino acids.

CDR3 nucleotide sequence: TGTGCCAGCTCACCCGTTTGGGAGCGGGGGCCGTACAATGAGCAGTTCTTC. This encodes CASSPVWERGPYNEQFF. The V and J genes are TRBV18 and TRBJ2-1, with TRBD2 identical over 8 bases. Losses at the gene ends were 3 bases for V and 4 bases for J; bases not matched to a gene: 11. The CDR3 has 17 amino acids. Germline CDR1 reads KGHSH; CDR2 reads LQKENI.

The chain is built from TRBV18 and TRBJ1-2; 9 nucleotides agree with TRBD1. Germline V lookup: CDR1 KGHSH, CDR2 LQKENI. J gave up 4 bases and V 6 bases, and 12 bases lay outside the gene matches. CDR3 length: 16 residues. The CDR3 reads CASSQGTGRLGYGYTF. CDR3 nucleotides: TGTGCCAGCTCTCAAGGGACAGGGAGACTCGGCTATGGCTACACCTTC. Drawing the rest from reference TRBV18 and TRBJ1-2, the complete variable domain is NAGVMQNPRHLVRRRGQEARLRCSPMKGHSHVYWYRQLPEEGLKFMVYLQKENIIDESGMPKERFSAEFPKEGPSILRIQQVVRGDSAAYFCASSQGTGRLGYGYTFGSGTRLTVV.

This sequence joins TRBV4-1 and TRBJ2-3; 8 bases align to TRBD2. Losses at the gene ends were 4 bases for V and 6 bases for J; bases not matched to a gene: 12. The V gene's germline CDR1 is MGHRA and CDR2 YSYEKL. This CDR3 region has 16 residues. This CDR3 reads CASSPLRSGSSDTQYF. The DNA of the CDR3 is TGCGCCAGCAGCCCGCTTCGAAGCGGGAGTTCGGATACGCAGTATTTT.

This chain connects TRBV19 to TRBJ1-5, with TRBD1 matching over 7 bases. Per germline, CDR1 LNHDA and CDR2 SQIVND (reference sequence). This CDR3 is 15 amino acids long. V dropped 3 bases and J dropped 6; count of bases not matched to a gene: 8. CDR3 protein: CASSMTGPRTQPQHF. The CDR3 DNA reads TGTGCCAGTAGTATGACAGGGCCAAGGACTCAGCCCCAGCATTTT. Supplemented by reference TRBV19 and TRBJ1-5, the full variable domain reads DGGITQSPKYLFRKEGQNVTLSCEQNLNHDAMYWYRQDPGQGLRLIYYSQIVNDFQKGDIAEGYSVSREKKESFPLTVTSAQKNPTAFYLCASSMTGPRTQPQHFGDGTRLSIL.